This is a list of T cell receptor beta chains from one sample in a study of cytomegalovirus exposure and HLA in healthy donors. The data were produced by immunoSEQ multiplex PCR, yet TCRdb's version contains in-frame clones alone and is incomplete. The sample gives 200,000 or so clones, roughly four fifths of which show up once; roughly 0.097% is in the top ten. Sequences were obtained from PBMCs. These receptors all stem from a boy between 2 and 15 years old in good health and CMV-seronegative. The CDR3 runs from the conserved cysteine through the conserved F or W. Fields, in order: V gene, clone size, D gene, J gene, CDR3 DNA, CDR3 protein. The D gene is left open where the match is weak. Only part of the rows carry a size: once, few, many, or a class if the clone is expanded.

TRBV20-1	NA	NA	TRBJ1-1	TGCAGTGCTACTCCTTCGAACAGAGCTTTCTTT	CSATPSNRAFF
TRBV6-5	NA	TRBD1	TRBJ1-6	TGTGCCAGCGGAAACTCGGACAGGGGTAATTCACCCCTCCACTTT	CASGNSDRGNSPLHF
TRBV2	NA	NA	TRBJ2-1	TGTGCCAGCAGGCTAGCAGTTTATGAGCAGTTCTTC	CASRLAVYEQFF
TRBV27	NA	NA	TRBJ1-2	TGTGCCAGCAGTTTAGGACAGAACTATGGCTACACCTTC	CASSLGQNYGYTF
TRBV2	once	NA	TRBJ1-1	TGTGCCACCCTACGGGGTTTGAACACTGAAGCTTTCTTT	CATLRGLNTEAFF
TRBV27	NA	TRBD2	TRBJ2-1	TGTGCCAGCAGTTCTTTAGCGGGGTACGGGAATGAGCAGTTCTTC	CASSSLAGYGNEQFF
TRBV4-2	few	TRBD2	TRBJ2-5	TGTGCCAGCAGCCCCCTACTTGTGGGACTAGCGGGGGGGCGGGAGACCCAGTACTTC	CASSPLLVGLAGGRETQYF
TRBV7-2	NA	NA	TRBJ2-3	TGTGCCAGCAGCCCTACAGGTGGAACAGATACGCAGTATTTT	CASSPTGGTDTQYF
TRBV5-1	NA	NA	TRBJ1-1	TGCGCCAGCAGCTGGGGGGTGGGAAACACTGAAGCTTTCTTT	CASSWGVGNTEAFF
TRBV7-8	NA	NA	TRBJ1-1	TGTGCCAGCACCCAAAGGGGAGGGAACACTGAAGCTTTCTTT	CASTQRGGNTEAFF
TRBV7-9	NA	TRBD2	TRBJ2-7	TGTGCCAGCAGTCGAACTAGCGGGGCATCCTACGAGCAGTACTTC	CASSRTSGASYEQYF
TRBV6-5	NA	NA	TRBJ1-2	TGTGCCAGCAGTTACTCGGTTGCGGCCCCCTATGGCTACACCTTC	CASSYSVAAPYGYTF
TRBV6-6	NA	TRBD1	TRBJ1-5	TGTGCCAGCTGGTTGGGCCAGGGGGGACAGCCCCAGCATTTT	CASWLGQGGQPQHF
TRBV11-3	NA	TRBD1	TRBJ1-1	TGTGCCAGCAGGACAGGGTTGAACACTGAAGCTTTCTTT	CASRTGLNTEAFF
TRBV5-1	NA	NA	TRBJ1-1	TGCGCCAGCAGCAACAGGGAAGGGGGCACTGAAGCTTTCTTT	CASSNREGGTEAFF
TRBV5-4	NA	NA	TRBJ1-4	TGTGCCAGCAGCCTCGGACAGCCTAATGAAAAACTGTTTTTT	CASSLGQPNEKLFF
TRBV30	NA	NA	TRBJ1-4	TGTGCCTGGAGTCCCGACAGTTATGAAAAACTGTTTTTT	CAWSPDSYEKLFF
TRBV5-1	NA	NA	TRBJ2-1	TGCGCCAGCAGCATCACCTCGACACGGTCATACAATGAGCAGTTCTTC	CASSITSTRSYNEQFF
TRBV5-8	NA	NA	TRBJ1-1	TGTGCCAGCAGCTTGCTCCTCCGCGGGACTGAAGCTTTCTTT	CASSLLLRGTEAFF
TRBV7-2	NA	TRBD2	TRBJ2-2	TGTGCCAGCAGCCTTAGCGGGTATACCGGGGAGCTGTTTTTT	CASSLSGYTGELFF
TRBV2	once	NA	TRBJ1-1	TGTGCCAGCAGTGAACAGAACACTGAAGCTTTCTTT	CASSEQNTEAFF
TRBV18	NA	NA	TRBJ2-2	TGTGCCAGCTTCCCGACAGTGAACACCGGGGAGCTGTTTTTT	CASFPTVNTGELFF
TRBV15	NA	NA	TRBJ1-4	TGTGCCACCAGCAGAGATGTGCGGGCAGCTCTCAAAAAACTGTTTTTT	CATSRDVRAALKKLFF
TRBV10-3	NA	NA	TRBJ2-7	TGTGCCACCCAGGGGCCGGGCCGATCCTACGAGCAGTACTTC	CATQGPGRSYEQYF
TRBV6-5	NA	TRBD1	TRBJ1-4	TGTGCCAGCAGGCGACAGGGGGAAAATGAAAAACTGTTTTTT	CASRRQGENEKLFF
TRBV6-1	NA	NA	TRBJ1-1	TGTGCCAGCAGTGAACCGACAGTATTTCGAGAGGCTTTCTTT	CASSEPTVFREAFF
TRBV10-3	NA	NA	TRBJ1-1	TGTGCCATCTCCTCCCAGGGGTCCGAAGCTTTCTTT	CAISSQGSEAFF
TRBV19	NA	TRBD1	TRBJ2-2	TGTGCCAGTAGTTCCCTCGGACAGGGGGAGCGGGAGCTGTTTTTT	CASSSLGQGERELFF
TRBV2	once	TRBD2	TRBJ2-1	TGTGCCAGCAGCCTCCCGGGACTAGCGGCCCGCGGTGAGCAGTTCTTC	CASSLPGLAARGEQFF
TRBV7-2	few	TRBD1	TRBJ1-2	TGTGCCAGCATCCTGGGACAGACAGACATTGGGCCCTATGGCTACACCTTC	CASILGQTDIGPYGYTF
TRBV11-2	once	NA	TRBJ2-7	TGTGCCAGCAGCTCCGGACAGTACCTCTCCTACGAGCAGTACTTC	CASSSGQYLSYEQYF
TRBV5-8	NA	NA	TRBJ2-4	TGTGCCAGCGGCGACGGGGGCATTCAGTACTTC	CASGDGGIQYF
TRBV19	NA	NA	TRBJ1-5	TGTGCCAGTAGGAATCCCCGGGATTATAGCAATCAGCCCCAGCATTTT	CASRNPRDYSNQPQHF
TRBV5-8	NA	NA	TRBJ1-2	TGTGCCAGCAGCTATACATCGTGGAACTATGGCTACACCTTC	CASSYTSWNYGYTF
TRBV27	NA	NA	TRBJ1-1	TGTGCCAGCAGTTTAAAGGGAGTGGTTACTGAAGCTTTCTTT	CASSLKGVVTEAFF
TRBV4-3	NA	NA	TRBJ1-1	TGCGCCAGCAGCCAAGTGCAGGGAACTGAAGCTTTCTTT	CASSQVQGTEAFF
TRBV15	NA	NA	TRBJ2-3	TGTGCCACCAGCCGAGGGGGGGTCTCAGATACGCAGTATTTT	CATSRGGVSDTQYF
TRBV27	NA	NA	TRBJ1-1	TGTGCCAGCAGTTTAGTGTGGGGCGATACTGAAGCTTTCTTT	CASSLVWGDTEAFF
TRBV6-5	NA	NA	TRBJ2-3	TGTGCCAGCAGCGGACACCGGAGGGCAGATACGCAGTATTTT	CASSGHRRADTQYF
TRBV7-2	few	NA	TRBJ2-7	TGTGCCAGCAGCTTAGACGAGCTATACGAGCAGTACTTC	CASSLDELYEQYF
TRBV18	NA	TRBD2	TRBJ2-1	TGTGCCAGCTCATCTAGCGGGATTACTACACCCTACAATGAGCAGTTCTTC	CASSSSGITTPYNEQFF
TRBV7-9	NA	NA	TRBJ2-3	TGTGCCAGCAGCTTAGCCAGGGGAGATACGCAGTATTTT	CASSLARGDTQYF
TRBV5-4	NA	NA	TRBJ2-2	TGTGCCAGCAGTCTGACAGGGAGGATTGCCGGGGAGCTGTTTTTT	CASSLTGRIAGELFF
TRBV5-4	NA	NA	TRBJ1-1	TGTGCCAGCAGCTTGAGGGGCACAATTGAAGCTTTCTTT	CASSLRGTIEAFF
TRBV29-1	NA	TRBD1	TRBJ2-7	TGCAGCGCTGCCCGGGACACAGGGGGTTCAGAGCAGTACTTC	CSAARDTGGSEQYF
TRBV6-6	NA	NA	TRBJ1-2	TGTGCCAGCAGTTACTCAGCGGATTATGGCTACACCTTC	CASSYSADYGYTF
TRBV7-9	NA	NA	TRBJ1-3	TGTGCCAGCAGCTTAACGGGGACTGGAAACACCATATATTTT	CASSLTGTGNTIYF
TRBV7-2	NA	TRBD2	TRBJ2-5	TGTGCCAGCAGCTCGACTAGCGGGCAAGAGACCCAGTACTTC	CASSSTSGQETQYF
TRBV6-6	NA	NA	TRBJ1-2	TGTGCCAGCAGTTACGCAGGGATGGATGGCTACACCTTC	CASSYAGMDGYTF
TRBV7-9	NA	NA	TRBJ2-5	TGTGCCAGCAGCTTAGCGTTCACAGCCCAAGAGACCCAGTACTTC	CASSLAFTAQETQYF
TRBV9	few	TRBD1	TRBJ2-3	TGTGCCAGCAGCGACAGGGGGGATACGCAGTATTTT	CASSDRGDTQYF